The present T cell receptor (beta chain) was sequenced within a study of monozygotic twins with inflammatory bowel disease (dated by TCRdb to between 2019 and 2020). Describing the broader study: In total, around 30 monozygotic twin pairs made up the full study: 19 Danish pairs, all IBD-discordant, plus nine German pairs, of which four were IBD-concordant and five were IBD-discordant. Within discordant pairs, disease-associated traits were sought mainly by comparing IBD patients with their genetically identical healthy co-twins. Each individual had, on average, about 151 000 unique TCRalpha sequences and 181 000 unique TCRbeta sequences available for analysis. General conclusions and limits of the study: The results gave no support for a single strong signal or clonotype linked to IBD. No difference in repertoire similarity was observed between concordant and discordant twins, possibly owing to limited statistical power. Because patients received different immunosuppressive treatments, the repertoires may have picked up extra background noise and variability between individuals. Distinction between different T cell subtypes could not be achieved in the analysis. Measured by the inverse Simpson index, TCRbeta repertoire diversity was lower in IBD patients than in their healthy co-twins. IBD patients shared fewer clonotypes with other individuals than healthy twins did, most markedly in patients showing signs of disease activity.

From each donor, a roughly 2.5 ml peripheral blood sample was collected into PAXgene tubes and stored at -80 degrees C. Total RNA was isolated from whole blood with the PAXgene blood miRNA kit on an automated QIAcube, without T cell sorting. Peripheral blood from monozygotic twin pairs concordant or discordant for inflammatory bowel disease was subjected to deep TCRalpha and TCRbeta repertoire profiling with unique molecular barcoding. Smoking habits were recorded for all twin pairs, and each individual was classified as a current, former or never smoker. The library was generated by 5' RACE. Each TCR library was prepared from 3,000 to 4,000 ng of total RNA. For each sample, cDNA was synthesized in eight separate reactions using SMARTScribe reverse transcriptase. During cDNA synthesis, template switching was used to introduce unique molecular identifiers that contained a 6-nucleotide sample barcode. Two nested PCRs of roughly 16 and 10 cycles amplified the TCRalpha and TCRbeta cDNA, and bead purification followed each PCR. Before amplification, cDNA was treated with uracil DNA-glycosylase and purified using the QIAquick PCR purification kit. The second PCR added Illumina TruSeq-compatible adapters along with sample-specific barcodes. Library quality and concentration were checked on TapeStation and Qubit, and libraries were pooled at about 5 ng each. Pooled libraries were sequenced on an Illumina HiSeq2500 single-index Rapid Run with 2 x 100 bp reads and custom sequencing primers. As for the original processing: MiGEC version 1.2.6 was used for UMI-based consensus assembly to correct PCR and sequencing errors. MiXCR version 2.1.1 handled V(D)J alignment, clonotype assembly and CDR3 extraction. Normalisation of gene usage, clonotype sharing and MAIT/NKT TCR abundance was achieved by analysing the top 1000, 10 000 and 20 000 clonotypes per sample. After downsampling to 27 000 UMIs, diversity was calculated as the inverse Simpson index using the vegan R package. Statistical testing used paired Mann-Whitney U tests on the discordant twin pairs and applied Benjamini-Hochberg correction for multiple testing. TCRdb reprocessed the raw reads; every CDR3 protein sequence is a single record, and DNA is not supplied. In this record, the V and J calls reflect TCRdb's handling and not the investigators' own analysis. The table for this sample shows about 330,000 distinct CDR3 sequences. The ten largest clones represent around 2% of the sample.

Comments on this clonotype: Its antigen is still unknown.

The cysteine opens and the phenylalanine closes a CDR3 of 14 amino acids. No nucleotide data were recorded. Reading the germline V gene gives CDR1 SGHRS and CDR2 YFSETQ. The receptor was isolated from a human donor with ulcerative colitis or Crohn's disease, or a healthy co-twin of an affected twin (not recorded which). Here the chain combines TRBV5-1 and TRBJ2-5; the TCRdb D gene call, TRBD2, has no DNA to confirm it. Sequences were obtained from blood. For the CDR3, the sequence is CASSSRSRQETQYF.